The rows below give T cell receptor beta chains drawn from one sample of a study of response to subunit inactivated influenza vaccine. TCRdb re-called the RT-PCR reads through MiXCR, storing one row per CDR3 protein. The sample contains more than 700,000 distinct CDR3 sequences, around 20% of which appear only once. Sequenced material: PBMCs from blood, taken 5 days after vaccination. The receptors stem from a man aged 45-60 years who received an inactivated influenza vaccine. Both conserved end residues are part of each CDR3. Each record gives: CDR3 length, V gene, D gene, clone size, J gene, CDR3 DNA, CDR3 protein. The D gene is left open where the match is weak. Clone size is not always given. Where it is, it says once, few, many or a class for expanded clones.

14	TRBV7-9	TRBD1	few	TRBJ1-4	TGTGCCAGCAGCTGGACAGGGGAAGAGGAAAAACTGTTTTTT	CASSWTGEEEKLFF
14	TRBV5-1	TRBD1	.	TRBJ2-7	TGCGCCAGCAGCCTGGACAGGGGAATCTACGAGCAGTACTTC	CASSLDRGIYEQYF
12	TRBV12-3/TRBV12-4	.	many	TRBJ2-3	TGTGCCAGCAGTTCCACCCCCGATACGCAGTATTTT	CASSSTPDTQYF
15	TRBV28	.	.	TRBJ2-3	TGTGCCAGCAGCCGCATTTCGTCAAGCACAGATACGCAGTATTTT	CASSRISSSTDTQYF
14	TRBV7-9	.	.	TRBJ2-7	TGTGCCAGCAGCTTACCAACTGTAGCCTACGAGCAGTACTTC	CASSLPTVAYEQYF
16	TRBV19	TRBD1	.	TRBJ1-5	TGTGCCAGTAGTATCGGGGGGCAGGGGGTGGGTCAGCCCCAGCATTTT	CASSIGGQGVGQPQHF
16	TRBV5-1	TRBD1	.	TRBJ2-5	TGCGCCAGCAGCTTGGGGGGACAGGCCAGAGGAGAGACCCAGTACTTC	CASSLGGQARGETQYF
12	TRBV7-2	.	few	TRBJ2-5	TGTGCCAGCAGATCAGGGTTGGAGACCCAGTACTTC	CASRSGLETQYF
14	TRBV29-1	.	.	TRBJ2-5	TGCACCCATCAAAGACAGAACACACAAGAGACCCAGTACTTC	CTHQRQNTQETQYF
16	TRBV5-1	.	many	TRBJ2-1	TGCGCCAGCAGCCTTACCGGGACAACCTCCTACAATGAGCAGTTCTTC	CASSLTGTTSYNEQFF
10	TRBV29-1	.	.	TRBJ1-2	TGCAGCGTTGAAGGGGACGGCTACACCTTC	CSVEGDGYTF
17	TRBV3-1	.	.	TRBJ2-7	TGTGCCAGCAGCCAAGGAGAGCCCGGACTAAGCATAAACGAGCAGTACTTC	CASSQGEPGLSINEQYF
11	TRBV5-1	.	.	TRBJ1-1	TGCGCCAGCAGCTTGGAATCTGAAGCTTTCTTT	CASSLESEAFF
13	TRBV12-3/TRBV12-4	.	few	TRBJ2-7	TGTGCCAGCAGTTCGCGACTAGCCTACGAGCAGTACTTC	CASSSRLAYEQYF
17	TRBV7-2	TRBD2	.	TRBJ2-1	TGTGCCAGCAGCTTAGTAGTTAGGACTAGCGCAATTCCTGAGCAGTTCTTC	CASSLVVRTSAIPEQFF
14	TRBV5-1	.	.	TRBJ2-2	TGCGCCAGCAGCTGGAGCCCGAACACCGGGGAGCTGTTTTTT	CASSWSPNTGELFF
12	TRBV30	.	.	TRBJ1-1	TGTGCCGGTAGATCAGGGAACACTGAAGCTTTCTTT	CAGRSGNTEAFF
15	TRBV18	.	.	TRBJ2-7	TGTGCCAGCTCTCGACCGGGACTGAGATCCTACGAGCAGTACTTC	CASSRPGLRSYEQYF
15	TRBV2	TRBD1	few	TRBJ2-3	TGTGCCAGCAAAGGGGGACAGGGCGGCACAGATACGCAGTATTTT	CASKGGQGGTDTQYF
14	TRBV20-1	.	.	TRBJ1-1	TGCAGTGCTATGGACGTTGTCATGAACACTGAAGCTTTCTTT	CSAMDVVMNTEAFF
13	TRBV7-2	.	many	TRBJ2-4	TGTGCCAGCTCTGGGGCGTCTAAAAACATTCAGTACTTC	CASSGASKNIQYF
15	TRBV15	.	many	TRBJ1-1	TGTGCCACCAGCCCTCGGGCCAGGGCGAACACTGAAGCTTTCTTT	CATSPRARANTEAFF
16	TRBV6-2/TRBV6-3	.	few	TRBJ1-5	TGTGCCAGCAGTTTCCTGGGACGGGGTTTTGGTATTCCCCAGCATTTT	CASSFLGRGFGIPQHF
15	TRBV7-2	TRBD2	few	TRBJ2-5	TGTGCCAGCAGCAGGACTAGCGGGGAACAAGAGACCCAGTACTTC	CASSRTSGEQETQYF
16	TRBV10-3	TRBD1	.	TRBJ2-5	TGTGCCATCAGCTCTGTAGGGGGCAGCTTCCAAGAGACCCAGTACTTC	CAISSVGGSFQETQYF
17	TRBV6-2/TRBV6-3	.	.	TRBJ2-2	TGTGCCAGCAGCTGGACAGCAATAATAACGAACACCGGGGAGCTGTTTTTT	CASSWTAIITNTGELFF
15	TRBV10-3	TRBD1	few	TRBJ1-2	TGTGCCACAGGCCGACAGGGGGCGCAACTTTATGGCTACACCTTC	CATGRQGAQLYGYTF
17	TRBV12-3/TRBV12-4	.	few	TRBJ2-4	TGTGCCAGCACCCTAGGAGCCCTGAACCTAGCCAAAAACATTCAGTACTTC	CASTLGALNLAKNIQYF
15	TRBV20-1	.	.	TRBJ2-4	TGCAGTGCTCCGTCCAGTGGGATAGCCAAAAACATTCAGTACTTC	CSAPSSGIAKNIQYF
15	TRBV5-1	.	.	TRBJ1-2	TGCGCCAGCAGCTTGGGTTCAGACAAAAACTATGGCTACACCTTC	CASSLGSDKNYGYTF
14	TRBV29-1	.	few	TRBJ1-1	TGCAGGGGCCCGGGGGCCTTGTGTGGCACTGAAGCTTTCTTT	CRGPGALCGTEAFF
14	TRBV25-1	.	few	TRBJ2-1	TGTGCCAGCAGTGAACTGGGAAACTACAATGAGCAGTTCTTC	CASSELGNYNEQFF
15	TRBV12-3/TRBV12-4	TRBD1	.	TRBJ2-2	TGTGCCAGCAGTGTGACAGGGGTTTTTTCCGGGGAGCTGTTTTTT	CASSVTGVFSGELFF
17	TRBV24-1	TRBD2	few	TRBJ2-1	TGTGCCACCAGTGATACTAGCGGAAGTCGTAGGGGCAATGAGCAGTTCTTC	CATSDTSGSRRGNEQFF
14	TRBV6-1	TRBD2	few	TRBJ2-1	TGTGCCAGCAGCCCTAGCGGGAGACGCAATGAGCAGTTCTTC	CASSPSGRRNEQFF
12	TRBV12-3/TRBV12-4	.	many	TRBJ2-1	TGTGCCAGCACTTGGACGTGGCGAGAGCAGTTCTTC	CASTWTWREQFF
13	TRBV7-9	.	few	TRBJ2-1	TGTGCCAGCAGTCTTAGCATGCTTTGGGTAGAGTTCTTC	CASSLSMLWVEFF
17	TRBV2	.	.	TRBJ1-6	TGTACCCTCTGTTTGCTTCCCTCGGGACGGTCTAATTCACCCCTCCACTTT	CTLCLLPSGRSNSPLHF
15	TRBV7-2	.	few	TRBJ2-5	TGTGCCAGCAGCTTAGAGGAACATCGGCAAGAGACCCAGTACTTC	CASSLEEHRQETQYF
12	TRBV29-1	.	.	TRBJ2-7	TGCAGCGTTGCTCTATTCTCCTACGAGCAGTACTTC	CSVALFSYEQYF
16	TRBV6-5	.	.	TRBJ2-6	TGTGCCAGCAGTTACTCGCCGAGCTCTGGGGCCAACGTCCTGACTTTC	CASSYSPSSGANVLTF
13	TRBV25-1	.	many	TRBJ2-3	TGTGCCAGCAGTGACAGGGGCACAGATACGCAGTATTTT	CASSDRGTDTQYF
15	TRBV11-2	TRBD2	.	TRBJ2-5	TGTGCCAGCAGCTTAGCCGGTAGCGGGAGTGAGACCCAGTACTTC	CASSLAGSGSETQYF
13	TRBV29-1	.	many	TRBJ1-1	TGCAGCGTCCACCCGGAGGGTCGGACTGAAGCTTTCTTT	CSVHPEGRTEAFF
16	TRBV5-5	TRBD2	.	TRBJ2-1	TGTGCCAGCAGCTTGTCTGGGGGCCTAGCGGGAGGCCAGCAGTTCTTC	CASSLSGGLAGGQQFF
13	TRBV20-1	.	few	TRBJ1-1	TGCAGTGCTAGAGATGGGACGAGTACTGAAGCTTTCTTT	CSARDGTSTEAFF
15	TRBV7-2	TRBD1	few	TRBJ1-2	TGTGCCAGCAGCTTAGCTTCCGACAGGGTGGATGGCTACACCTTC	CASSLASDRVDGYTF
13	TRBV12-3/TRBV12-4	.	.	TRBJ2-7	TGTGCCAGCAACCGCAGGGGATCCTACGAGCAGTACTTC	CASNRRGSYEQYF
14	TRBV15	.	few	TRBJ1-5	TGTGCCACCAGCCCGGGGACCCGCAATCAGCCCCAGCATTTT	CATSPGTRNQPQHF
15	TRBV28	TRBD2	few	TRBJ2-7	TGTGCCAGCAGTCGACTAGCGGGCTACTCCTACGAGCAGTACTTC	CASSRLAGYSYEQYF
13	TRBV6-6	.	.	TRBJ2-7	TGTGCCAGCAGAACGGGACCCTCCTACGAGCAGTACTTC	CASRTGPSYEQYF
13	TRBV7-2	.	many	TRBJ2-7	TGTGCCAGCAGCCCCGACCGGTACTACGAGCAGTACTTC	CASSPDRYYEQYF
18	TRBV5-6	TRBD2	.	TRBJ2-5	TGTGCCAGCAGCTACTGGACTAGCGGGGGGCCCAGCCAAGAGACCCAGTACTTC	CASSYWTSGGPSQETQYF
18	TRBV5-1	TRBD2	.	TRBJ2-1	TGCGCCAGCAGCTCTCTTTCCGGGACTAGCGGGATCTACAATGAGCAGTTCTTC	CASSSLSGTSGIYNEQFF